This paragraph covers one T cell receptor (beta chain) sequence. Its antigen is not identified. Trimming left V 5 bases short and J 5 bases short, with 17 bases between. CDR3 length: 15 amino acids. CDR1 MDHEN and CDR2 SYDVKM come from the germline V gene. The data were obtained in a study of memory CD4+ T cells and cytomegalovirus serostatus. The study's findings and limits: The CMV-associated TCR signature appears largely within the CD4+ memory repertoire.

The sort gate was single viable CD3+CD4+CD8-CD45RO+ cells for memory CD4+ T cells. TCRdb keeps only in-frame clones here, not all; method: immunoSEQ multiplex PCR. The sample lists roughly 64,000 clones, 60% to 80% occurring once. The TCR was taken from an adult in good health and CMV-seronegative. V usage is TRBV28 and J usage is TRBJ2-3; D unclear. The sequenced sample consisted of memory CD4+ T cells from blood. CDR3 sequence (DNA): TGTGCCAGCAGTCCGATCCTGGGATTTCGAGATACGCAGTATTTT. Amino acid sequence: CASSPILGFRDTQYF.